The 12 T cell receptor beta chains below come from one sample, sequenced in a study of T cells in Graves' hyperthyroidism and ophthalmopathy. RNA transcripts yielded amplified TCR beta CDR3 regions. With the HTBI primer set, the TCR CDR3 went through a first round of RT-PCR. MiXCR was run by TCRdb on the multiplex PCR reads, yielding one entry per CDR3 protein. The sample contains roughly 580,000 distinct CDR3 sequences, approximately 14% of which appear only once. The sequencing sample was made of blood. Receptor source: a woman aged 25 to 39 with Graves' hyperthyroidism that later progressed to Graves' ophthalmopathy.

Many counts were recorded for this clonotype. This chain links TRBV10-3 with TRBJ1-1; a weak D match, TRBD1 (6 bases). Deletions cut 3 bases from V and 8 bases from J, with 13 bases between. The V gene's germline CDR1 is ENHRY and CDR2 SYGVKD. This CDR3 has 13 amino acids. CDR3 DNA sequence: TGTGCCATCAGTGACCCCCGGACAGAAGAAGCTTTCTTT. Protein: CAISDPRTEEAFF.

This clonotype was picked up many times. The chain recombines TRBV11-2 with TRBJ2-2; D is possibly TRBD2 (5 bases). The CDR3 extends over 16 amino acids. V was cut by 7 bases and J by 4 bases, with 19 bases left in between. Germline CDR1 is SGHAT and CDR2 is FQNNGV. In nucleotides, the CDR3 is TGTGCCAGCACCCCCGCACGGCTAGCCCTCACCGGGGAGCTGTTTTTT. Its protein is CASTPARLALTGELFF.

This chain uses TRBV4-3 with TRBJ2-7; the D is unclear. Germline V gives CDR1 LGHNA, CDR2 YSLEER. The CDR3 is made up of 15 amino acids. The ends were cut back, 3 bases at V and 7 bases at J, with 19 bases in the middle. The CDR3 region is CASSHKSGQHWEQYF. The CDR3, as DNA: TGCGCCAGCAGCCATAAATCGGGCCAGCATTGGGAGCAGTACTTC.

The chain combines TRBV30 with TRBJ1-1; D is undetermined. The V gene lost 2 bases and the J gene lost 4 bases, with 11 bases spanning the gap. Germline V CDR1 and CDR2: GTSNPN, SVGIG (reference sequence). The length of the CDR3 is 13 residues. CDR3 in amino acids: CAWSTGTATEAFF. CDR3 in DNA: TGTGCCTGGAGTACGGGTACGGCCACTGAAGCTTTCTTT.

The gene calls are TRBV29-1 and TRBJ2-7; 9 bases align to TRBD2. The V segment lost 7 bases and the J segment 3 bases; nucleotides outside the gene matches: 7. CDR3 length: 13 amino acids. Germline CDR1 SQVTM, CDR2 ANQGSEA. The CDR3 protein is CSALLAGIYEQYF. Written as DNA, the CDR3 is TGCAGCGCACTACTAGCGGGTATCTACGAGCAGTACTTC.

This clonotype was seen only a few times. The chain is built from TRBV25-1 and TRBJ2-3; D may be TRBD2 (5 bases). Deletions cut 4 bases from V and 5 bases from J, with 10 bases between. CDR3 size: 13 residues. CDR1 MGHDK and CDR2 SYGVNS come from the germline V gene. The CDR3 nucleotides are TGTGCCAGCAGTGTTGAGGAGGTAGATACGCAGTATTTT. Translated: CASSVEEVDTQYF. The complete variable domain, with remaining parts taken from reference TRBV25-1 and TRBJ2-3, reads EADIYQTPRYLVIGTGKKITLECSQTMGHDKMYWYQQDPGMELHLIHYSYGVNSTEKGDLSSESTVSRIRTEHFPLTLESARPSHTSQYLCASSVEEVDTQYFGPGTRLTVL.

This clonotype was detected ten times or more. The chain recombines TRBV7-6 with TRBJ1-1; tentatively, D is TRBD1 (5 bases). V was pared by 5 bases and J by 3 bases, with 13 bases between. CDR1 is SGHVS, CDR2 FNYEAQ, per germline. The length of the CDR3 is 14 residues. CDR3 sequence: CASSVGTGDTEAFF. DNA for the CDR3: TGTGCCAGCAGCGTAGGGACGGGGGACACTGAAGCTTTCTTT.

This clonotype showed up just once. Just one base apart from a much larger clone, this may be a read error. The chain is built from TRBV12-3 or TRBV12-4 and TRBJ2-7, with 11 nucleotides matching TRBD2. The CDR3 runs 15 residues. CDR3: CASSRGTSGNYEQCF. The CDR3 bases are TGTGCCAGCAGCCGAGGGACTAGCGGCAACTACGAGCAGTGCTTC.

This clonotype was seen ten or more times. The V gene is TRBV7-9, the J gene TRBJ1-3; D possibly corresponds to TRBD1 (5 bases). Germline-derived CDR1 and CDR2 are SEHNR and FQNEAQ (reference sequence). The CDR3 length is 18 residues. V dropped 1 base and J dropped 0 bases, with 16 bases sitting between them. This CDR3 is CASSLGFGTAGSGNTIYF. CDR3 in DNA: TGTGCCAGCAGCTTAGGGTTCGGGACCGCGGGCTCTGGAAACACCATATATTTT.

This clonotype was counted ten times or more. J is TRBJ1-1 and V is TRBV12-3 or TRBV12-4, with D maybe TRBD1 (5 bases). Trimming took 7 bases from V and 1 from J, leaving 16 bases between them. CDR3 length: 15 amino acids. Here the CDR3 reads CASTTMGPSNTEAFF. CDR3 bases: TGTGCCAGCACTACGATGGGACCGTCGAACACTGAAGCTTTCTTT.

This clonotype was picked up a small number of times. The gene calls are TRBV4-2 and TRBJ1-2; 9 bases match TRBD1. Germline CDR1 reads LGHNA; CDR2 reads YNFKEQ. The CDR3 is 16 amino acids. Trimming cost V 1 base and J 6 bases; bases outside gene matches: 9. The CDR3: CASSQGNTGGLDGYTF. CDR3 DNA sequence: TGTGCCAGCAGCCAAGGGAACACAGGGGGCTTGGATGGCTACACCTTC.

This clonotype was detected only a few times. CDR3 protein: CASSGGVYEQYF. CDR3 sequence (DNA): TGTGCCAGCTCAGGGGGTGTTTACGAGCAGTACTTC. The chain is built from TRBV3-1 and TRBJ2-7, with TRBD1 matching 7 bases. The germline V gene encodes CDR1 LGHDT and CDR2 YNNKEL (reference sequence). V lost 8 bases, J lost 4 bases, and 5 bases stayed unmatched. The CDR3 consists of 12 residues.